This T cell receptor beta chain was sequenced during a study of T-cell reconstitution after alpha-beta-depleted transplantation in children. Study-wide points: Certain patients had high TCRbeta diversity at day 60, and it came from recipient T cells and thymic progenitors that survived. Expanded graft clones, several hundred of them, were reportedly the source of alpha-beta T cells about two months after transplant. Most T-cell counts and diversity one year after the transplant came from T cells that were newly produced.

Using unique molecular identifiers, the investigators prepared the TCRbeta library. TCRdb fed the PCR reads into MiXCR, producing one record per CDR3 protein. The table has fewer than 550,000 distinct CDR3 sequences, approximately 10% seen once; the top ten hold 14%. Trimming left V 3 bases short and J 6 bases short, with 19 bases between. CDR1 and CDR2 from the germline V gene are LGHNA and YSLEER. This CDR3 comprises 16 residues. A remark on this clonotype: Its matching antigen is unknown.

This sequence was found in a female patient aged 2-10 years who had a stem cell transplant for aplastic anemia, so the T cells may come from the graft donor. This rearrangement joins TRBV4-3 to TRBJ2-3, with D possibly matching TRBD1 (5 bases). The source was PBMCs, mostly from graft donor cells, collected 180 days after TCRalphabeta/CD19-depleted stem cell transplant. DNA of the CDR3: TGCGCCAGCAGCCAGCGCGACAGTAAATTGGGGGATACGCAGTATTTT. Amino acids: CASSQRDSKLGDTQYF.